These 20 T cell receptor beta chains originate from one sample sequenced in a study of Ad26.COV2.S vaccination and SARS-CoV-2 variants. TCRdb keeps only in-frame clones here, not all; method: immunoSEQ multiplex PCR. The repertoire consists of about 350,000 clones, with roughly 90% occurring once and the leading ten covering roughly 10%. Treatment in this sample: 15 to 20 received Ad26.COV2.S at low or high dose, single or two shots; roughly five received placebo; per-sample allocation not given. Vaccine and placebo recipients were sampled on day 63 after the first injection. Here the sequenced sample was peripheral blood, taken in a trial of Ad26.COV2.S vaccine versus placebo. The source of these receptors is a person between 18 and 60 years old who received the Ad26.COV2.S COVID-19 vaccine or a placebo.

This chain connects TRBV18 to TRBJ2-1; D remains ambiguous. V was trimmed by 1 base and J by 2 bases, leaving 6 bases between them. Germline values: CDR1 KGHSH, CDR2 LQKENI. The CDR3 totals 14 residues. Written as DNA, the CDR3 is TGTGCCAGCTCACCACTTACAGCCTACAATGAGCAGTTCTTC. It yields the protein CASSPLTAYNEQFF.

The gene calls are TRBV2 and TRBJ2-1, with TRBD1 identical over 7 bases. The CDR3 covers 15 residues. V lost 6 bases, J lost 5 bases, and 10 bases stayed unmatched. CDR1 and CDR2 from the germline V gene are SNHLY and FYNNEI. The CDR3, as DNA: TGTGCCAGCAGCGCCACCCTAACAGGGGACAATGAGCAGTTCTTC. Translation gives CASSATLTGDNEQFF.

The V and J genes are TRBV10-3 and TRBJ1-1; 7 bases are a match to TRBD1. Germline V gives CDR1 ENHRY, CDR2 SYGVKD. After removal of 11 bases from V and 0 bases from J, the junction contained 6 bases not matched to a gene. This CDR3 contains 13 residues. The CDR3 loop is CAVTGTVNTEAFF. The CDR3 DNA sequence: TGTGCCGTCACCGGGACAGTGAACACTGAAGCTTTCTTT.

This clone occurred once. The genes are TRBV5-4 and TRBJ2-1; 13 nucleotides line up with TRBD2. This CDR3 region has 16 residues. Per the germline V gene, CDR1 is SGHNT and CDR2 is YYREEE (reference sequence). Trimming removed 0 bases from V and 7 bases from J; junction bases left unmatched: 4. The CDR3 region is CASSLGLAGGTNEQFF. The CDR3 DNA follows: TGTGCCAGCAGCTTGGGACTAGCGGGAGGAACTAATGAGCAGTTCTTC. Together with reference TRBV5-4 and TRBJ2-1, the CDR3 gives the full variable domain: ETGVTQSPTHLIKTRGQQVTLRCSSQSGHNTVSWYQQALGQGPQFIFQYYREEENGRGNFPPRFSGLQFPNYSSELNVNALELDDSALYLCASSLGLAGGTNEQFFGPGTRLTVL.

The CDR3 loop is CASSFGLNYEQYF. CDR3 bases: TGTGCCAGCAGCTTCGGCTTGAACTACGAGCAGTACTTC. This chain uses TRBV7-6 with TRBJ2-7; D is unclear. The germline V and J ends were trimmed by 3 bases and 3 bases, with 9 bases remaining between them. CDR3 length: 13 amino acids. Germline CDR1 reads SGHVS; CDR2 reads FNYEAQ.

The genes are TRBV5-4 and TRBJ1-2, with TRBD1 matching over 12 bases. Germline V gene sequence: CDR1 SGHNT, CDR2 YYREEE (reference sequence). The junction had 8 bases not matched to a gene; V was cut back by 4 bases and J by 4 bases. The CDR3 runs 16 residues. CDR3 nucleotides: TGTGCCAGCAGCCAGGGGGGGACAGGGGGCACCTATGGCTACACCTTC. Translating it yields CASSQGGTGGTYGYTF.

The chain carries TRBV10-3 and TRBJ1-2; 11 positions match TRBD1. V was clipped by 8 bases and J by 5 bases; unmatched bases: 7. CDR1 is ENHRY and CDR2 is SYGVKD in the germline V gene. The CDR3 length is 14 residues. The CDR3 nucleotides read TGTGCCATCCCCAGCGGGACAGGGGGTTATGGCTACACCTTC. Its translation: CAIPSGTGGYGYTF.

This clone was counted between two and nine times. This CDR3 is also generated by other DNA sequences in the sample. V usage is TRBV3-1 (or the pseudogene TRBV3-2) and J usage is TRBJ2-3; no clear D gene. V gave up 4 bases and J gave up 3 bases, with 5 bases separating them. The CDR3 extends over 12 amino acids. CDR1 and CDR2 (germline): LGHDT, YNNKEL (reference sequence). CDR3 amino acids: CASSPGTDTQYF. Written as DNA, the CDR3 is TGTGCCAGCAGCCCCGGAACAGATACGCAGTATTTT.

Concerning this clone: Other DNA variants within this sample encode the same CDR3. The rearrangement links TRBV4-3 to TRBJ2-3; unclear D gene. The CDR3 is made up of 12 amino acids. Germline V gene sequence: CDR1 LGHNA, CDR2 YSLEER. V lost 2 bases, J lost 4 bases, and 4 bases lay in between. CDR3 DNA sequence: TGCGCCAGCAGCCAAAATTCAGATACGCAGTATTTT. It codes for CASSQNSDTQYF.

Only one count was recorded for this clone. The rearrangement links TRBV18 to TRBJ1-3; D is unresolved. The CDR3 is 14 amino acids. Per the germline V gene, CDR1 is KGHSH and CDR2 is LQKENI. Trimming left V 0 bases short and J 4 bases short, with 7 bases between. CDR3 nucleotides: TGTGCCAGCTCACCACCGGCGGTCGGAAACACCATATATTTT. Protein sequence: CASSPPAVGNTIYF. Variable domain in full (rest from reference TRBV18 and TRBJ1-3): NAGVMQNPRHLVRRRGQEARLRCSPMKGHSHVYWYRQLPEEGLKFMVYLQKENIIDESGMPKERFSAEFPKEGPSILRIQQVVRGDSAAYFCASSPPAVGNTIYFGEGSWLTVV.

V is TRBV5-8 and J is TRBJ2-5; 7 bases match TRBD1. The V and J ends lost 0 bases and 4 bases, in that order; junction bases with no gene match: 6. The CDR3 consists of 15 residues. The germline CDR1 and CDR2 sequences are SGHTS and YDEGEE. The DNA of the CDR3 is TGTGCCAGCAGCTTGGTGAGGGGGCGAGGAGAGACCCAGTACTTC. Translated, it gives CASSLVRGRGETQYF.

The J gene is TRBJ2-6, the V gene TRBV4-3; weak D call: TRBD2 (5 bases). Germline values: CDR1 LGHNA, CDR2 YSLEER. The ends were cut back, 2 bases at V and 1 base at J, with 21 bases in the middle. The length of the CDR3 is 20 residues. CDR3 DNA sequence: TGCGCCAGCAGCCAACGGCTTCAGAGGGCGAGGTGGTCTGGGGCCAACGTCCTGACTTTC. Protein sequence: CASSQRLQRARWSGANVLTF.

The gene calls are TRBV27 and TRBJ1-2, with TRBD1 as a possible D gene (6 bases). The ends were cut back, 6 bases at V and 8 bases at J, with 16 bases in the middle. The CDR3 totals 13 residues. From germline, CDR1 is MNHEY and CDR2 SMNVEV (reference sequence). CDR3 nucleotide sequence: TGTGCCAGCAGAAAACCCCAGGGGCGCGGCTACACCTTC. As protein: CASRKPQGRGYTF.

The chain has TRBV24-1 and TRBJ1-2; TRBD1 is a possible D gene (5 bases). The CDR3 has 12 amino acids. Germline V gives CDR1 KGHDR, CDR2 SFDVKD. V was trimmed by 6 bases and J by 6 bases, leaving 10 bases between them. The DNA for the CDR3 is TGTGCCACCAGTTCTCGGGGGGATGGCTACACCTTC. Its protein product is CATSSRGDGYTF.

The sample holds one count of this clone. The chain recombines TRBV7-9 with TRBJ2-1; D is perhaps TRBD2 (6 bases). V lost 2 bases and J 6 bases, leaving 17 bases between the germline ends. The CDR3 extends over 16 amino acids. CDR1 is SEHNR, CDR2 FQNEAQ, per germline (reference sequence). The CDR3 is CASSLRSLARANEQFF. Here the CDR3 DNA reads TGTGCCAGCAGCTTACGTTCCCTAGCGAGGGCCAATGAGCAGTTCTTC.

The rearrangement links TRBV4-1 to TRBJ1-2; D is uncertain. Trimming cost V 4 bases and J 4 bases, with 13 bases left between them. Germline V CDR1 and CDR2: MGHRA, YSYEKL. The CDR3 runs to 14 residues. CDR3 amino acids: CASSPKGLTYGYTF. Here the CDR3 DNA reads TGCGCCAGCAGCCCGAAGGGCCTTACCTATGGCTACACCTTC.

The chain uses TRBV7-2 and TRBJ1-1; TRBD1 is a possible D gene (5 bases). Deletions cut 7 bases from V and 2 bases from J, with 20 bases between. Germline V gene lookup returns CDR1 SGHTA and CDR2 FQGNSA. The CDR3 covers 16 residues. The chain's CDR3 is CASTQVMTALNTEAFF. The DNA for the CDR3 is TGTGCCAGCACCCAGGTGATGACAGCCCTCAACACTGAAGCTTTCTTT.

The chain employs TRBV19 and TRBJ1-6; D unclear. Looked up from germline, CDR1 is LNHDA and CDR2 is SQIVND (reference sequence). Trimming stripped 5 bases from V and 3 bases from J, with 11 bases between. This CDR3 comprises 15 residues. In nucleotides, the CDR3 is TGTGCCAGTAGTTCGGGTGGGCTCTATAATTCACCCCTCCACTTT. Translating it yields CASSSGGLYNSPLHF.

This chain uses TRBV4-2 with TRBJ2-1; D is unresolved. This CDR3 spans 19 amino acids. The germline CDR1 and CDR2 sequences are LGHNA and YNFKEQ. Deletions cut 0 bases from V and 1 base from J, with 19 bases between. CDR3 DNA: TGTGCCAGCAGCCAAGAGGAACAAACTCTGGCTGGGTCCTACAATGAGCAGTTCTTC. This codes for CASSQEEQTLAGSYNEQFF.

Turning to this clone: Other DNA variants within this sample encode the same CDR3. The chain joins TRBV29-1 to TRBJ2-7; a possible D gene is TRBD1 (5 bases). V was clipped by 4 bases and J by 4 bases, with 8 bases between them. Germline V gene sequence: CDR1 SQVTM, CDR2 ANQGSEA. The CDR3 totals 11 residues. The CDR3 is CSVVAGYEQYF. The DNA for the CDR3 is TGCAGCGTTGTGGCAGGGTACGAGCAGTACTTC.